The 31 T cell receptor beta chains below come from one sample, sequenced in a study of lymphopenia after photon versus proton radiotherapy. TCRdb keeps only in-frame clones here, not all; method: immunoSEQ multiplex PCR. This table has about 160,000 clones, around nine tenths appearing once. The source material was peripheral blood, sampled from a patient treated with photon-based radiotherapy. Receptors originate from a man aged 50 or older with gastric cancer.

The chain links TRBV7-2 to TRBJ2-1, with D tentatively TRBD1 or TRBD2 (6 bases each). CDR3 length equals 14 residues. Germline V gene data show CDR1 as SGHTA and CDR2 as FQGNSA. V lost 2 bases and J 7 bases, leaving 12 bases between the germline ends. This CDR3 is CASSLKWGANEQFF. DNA of the CDR3: TGTGCCAGCAGCTTAAAGTGGGGGGCTAATGAGCAGTTCTTC.

V is TRBV28 and J is TRBJ2-7, with a possible D match to TRBD2 (5 bases). The germline CDR1 and CDR2 sequences are MDHEN and SYDVKM. This CDR3 comprises 17 residues. V lost 4 bases and J 5 bases, leaving 24 bases between the germline ends. CDR3 coding DNA: TGTGCCAGCAGTTCTTCCGCCGAGGGCCGCCGAGGCGACGAGCAGTACTTC. It is translated as CASSSSAEGRRGDEQYF. Combining the CDR3 with reference TRBV28 and TRBJ2-7 gives the whole variable domain DVKVTQSSRYLVKRTGEKVFLECVQDMDHENMFWYRQDPGLGLRLIYFSYDVKMKEKGDIPEGYSVSREKKERFSLILESASTNQTSMYLCASSSSAEGRRGDEQYFGPGTRLTVT.

This clone was picked up one time. The CDR3 DNA is TGTGCCAGCAGCTTCTGGGGGTCCTACGAGCAGTACTTC. Its translation is CASSFWGSYEQYF. V usage is TRBV5-6 and J usage is TRBJ2-7, with D perhaps matching TRBD1 or TRBD2 (5 bases each). CDR1 and CDR2 (germline): SGHDT, YYEEEE. The CDR3 spans 13 residues. The V gene lost 2 bases and the J gene lost 1 base, with 7 bases spanning the gap. Looking up the rest from reference TRBV5-6 and TRBJ2-7 gives the full variable domain: DAGVTQSPTHLIKTRGQQVTLRCSPKSGHDTVSWYQQALGQGPQFIFQYYEEEERQRGNFPDRFSGHQFPNYSSELNVNALLLGDSALYLCASSFWGSYEQYFGPGTRLTVT.

The rearrangement joins TRBV28 to TRBJ2-1; tentative D call: TRBD1 (6 bases). V gave up 7 bases and J gave up 5 bases, with 21 bases separating them. This CDR3 has 16 amino acids. Germline V CDR1 and CDR2: MDHEN, SYDVKM. CDR3 protein: CASNRLGRKGDNEQFF. In DNA, the CDR3 is TGTGCCAGCAACCGCCTCGGTCGCAAGGGGGACAATGAGCAGTTCTTC. Variable domain in full (rest from reference TRBV28 and TRBJ2-1): DVKVTQSSRYLVKRTGEKVFLECVQDMDHENMFWYRQDPGLGLRLIYFSYDVKMKEKGDIPEGYSVSREKKERFSLILESASTNQTSMYLCASNRLGRKGDNEQFFGPGTRLTVL.

The sample holds one count of this clone. The chain has TRBV9 and TRBJ1-1, with D maybe TRBD1 (5 bases). V lost 0 bases and J lost 1, with 13 bases in between. The CDR3 spans 16 residues. Germline CDR1 SGDLS, CDR2 YYNGEE. CDR3 nucleotides: TGTGCCAGCAGCGTAGGGGGGACCGCGGGGAACACTGAAGCTTTCTTT. It specifies CASSVGGTAGNTEAFF. The full variable domain, rest sourced from reference TRBV9 and TRBJ1-1, is DSGVTQTPKHLITATGQRVTLRCSPRSGDLSVYWYQQSLDQGLQFLIQYYNGEERAKGNILERFSAQQFPDLHSELNLSSLELGDSALYFCASSVGGTAGNTEAFFGQGTRLTVV.

The chain uses TRBV6-5 and TRBJ1-3; D remains ambiguous. Trimming stripped 3 bases from V and 4 bases from J, with 13 bases between. This CDR3 spans 15 amino acids. Germline CDR1 and CDR2: MNHEY and SVGAGI. CDR3 nucleotides: TGTGCCAGCAGTTATGGGGATGTAATCGGAAACACCATATATTTT. This codes for CASSYGDVIGNTIYF.

The sample holds one count of this clone. The V gene is TRBV9, the J gene TRBJ2-7, with TRBD1 matching 10 bases. Germline values: CDR1 SGDLS, CDR2 YYNGEE. The CDR3 runs 15 residues. J was trimmed by 5 bases and V by 3 bases; bases with no gene match: 8. The CDR3 protein is CASSALGTGVNEQYF. CDR3 sequence (DNA): TGTGCCAGCAGCGCCCTTGGGACAGGGGTCAACGAGCAGTACTTC.

V and J are TRBV5-1 and TRBJ2-3, with 9 bases that match TRBD2. This CDR3 contains 14 residues. Germline-derived CDR1 and CDR2 are SGHRS and YFSETQ. J gave up 2 bases and V 6 bases, and 4 bases lay outside the gene matches. The CDR3 DNA sequence: TGCGCCAGCAATAGCGGGGGCTCCACAGATACGCAGTATTTT. It specifies CASNSGGSTDTQYF.

The rearrangement uses TRBV25-1 and TRBJ1-2; 8 bases line up with TRBD1. The germline gives CDR1 MGHDK, CDR2 SYGVNS. The V segment lost 5 bases and the J segment 2 bases; nucleotides outside the gene matches: 7. The CDR3 totals 15 residues. The CDR3 loop is CASSIAGGGNYGYTF. The CDR3 region has the DNA TGTGCCAGCAGTATAGCAGGGGGCGGAAACTATGGCTACACCTTC.

The chain joins TRBV5-6 to TRBJ2-3; D may match TRBD1 or TRBD2 (5 bases each). The CDR3 loop spans 14 amino acids. The V and J ends lost 6 bases and 2 bases respectively, with 13 bases between them. Germline V gene data show CDR1 as SGHDT and CDR2 as YYEEEE. The CDR3 DNA sequence: TGTGCCAGCAAACGGCAGGGAGTCACAGATACGCAGTATTTT. Its protein product is CASKRQGVTDTQYF.

The genes are TRBV5-1 and TRBJ1-1, with 10 bases lining up with TRBD1. CDR1 is SGHRS and CDR2 is YFSETQ in the germline V gene. Trimming took 0 bases from V and 3 from J; bases not matched to a gene: 5. This CDR3 is 16 amino acids long. DNA of the CDR3: TGCGCCAGCAGCTTGGGGGACAGGGGATGGGACACTGAAGCTTTCTTT. This sequence encodes CASSLGDRGWDTEAFF. Complete variable domain (other parts from reference TRBV5-1 and TRBJ1-1): KAGVTQTPRYLIKTRGQQVTLSCSPISGHRSVSWYQQTPGQGLQFLFEYFSETQRNKGNFPGRFSGRQFSNSRSEMNVSTLELGDSALYLCASSLGDRGWDTEAFFGQGTRLTVV.

This clone was recorded only once. The rearrangement links TRBV4-1 to TRBJ2-1; possible D gene TRBD2, 6 bases. This CDR3 comprises 16 residues. Looked up from germline, CDR1 is MGHRA and CDR2 is YSYEKL. The V end lost 4 bases, the J end lost 5 bases, and 18 bases lay between the germline ends. The CDR3 DNA sequence: TGCGCCAGCAGCCGTCTATGGAGGGAAAGAAACAATGAGCAGTTCTTC. Translated, it gives CASSRLWRERNNEQFF.

V and J are TRBV18 and TRBJ2-5; D is undetermined. CDR3 size: 14 residues. Germline V gives CDR1 KGHSH, CDR2 LQKENI. The V end was cut by 3 bases, the J end by 4 bases, with 12 bases between. CDR3 loop: CASSPQPLGETQYF. In DNA form, the CDR3 reads TGTGCCAGCTCACCTCAACCCCTAGGAGAGACCCAGTACTTC.

The V and J genes are TRBV2 and TRBJ1-2; D might be TRBD1 (5 bases). Germline lookup yields CDR1 SNHLY and CDR2 FYNNEI. The CDR3 length is 12 residues. Trimming pared 4 bases from V and 8 bases from J, leaving 11 bases between. CDR3 residues: CASSADRGGYTF. In DNA, the CDR3 is TGTGCCAGCAGTGCGGACCGGGGGGGCTACACCTTC.

The chain recombines TRBV6-6 with TRBJ2-5; possibly TRBD1 for D (6 bases). The CDR3 length is 14 residues. Germline loops: CDR1 MNHNY, CDR2 SVGAGI (reference sequence). The V and J ends lost 1 base and 2 bases respectively, with 8 bases between them. Here the CDR3 reads CASSYFGQQETQYF. For the CDR3, the DNA is TGTGCCAGCAGTTACTTTGGACAGCAAGAGACCCAGTACTTC.

This chain connects TRBV7-9 to TRBJ2-5; 7 nucleotides align to TRBD1. From germline, CDR1 is SEHNR and CDR2 FQNEAQ (reference sequence). Unmatched junction bases numbered 8, after V lost 8 bases and J lost 5 bases. The CDR3 loop spans 13 amino acids. This chain's CDR3 is CASCTGVQETQYF. The CDR3 DNA is TGTGCCAGCTGTACAGGGGTACAGGAGACCCAGTACTTC.

CDR3 residues: CASSLKQGYGYTF. CDR3 nucleotide sequence: TGTGCCAGCAGTTTAAAACAGGGCTATGGCTACACCTTC. J is TRBJ1-2 and V is TRBV28; maybe TRBD1 (6 bases). Germline lookup yields CDR1 MDHEN and CDR2 SYDVKM. The CDR3 consists of 13 residues. Between the trimmed V and J ends, which lost 2 bases and 4 bases, there was a span of 8 bases.

CDR3 in amino acids: CASSFGTASTNEKLFF. In DNA form, the CDR3 reads TGTGCCAGCAGCTTCGGGACTGCTTCAACTAATGAAAAACTGTTTTTT. The genes are TRBV7-9 and TRBJ1-4; a weak D match, TRBD1 (5 bases). Looked up from germline, CDR1 is SEHNR and CDR2 is FQNEAQ (reference sequence). This CDR3 has 16 amino acids. The ends were cut back, 3 bases at V and 0 bases at J, with 11 bases in the middle. The full variable domain, its missing parts supplied by reference TRBV7-9 and TRBJ1-4, is DTGVSQNPRHKITKRGQNVTFRCDPISEHNRLYWYRQTLGQGPEFLTYFQNEAQLEKSRLLSDRFSAERPKGSFSTLEIQRTEQGDSAMYLCASSFGTASTNEKLFFGSGTQLSVL.

As concerns this clone: At one of its ends the junction is not consistent with the germline gene, which may arise from a read error. The chain joins TRBV7-7 to TRBJ2-5; 9 bases agree with TRBD2. The length of the CDR3 is 14 residues. Germline values: CDR1 SSHAT, CDR2 FNYEAQ (reference sequence). CDR3 coding DNA: TGTGCCAGCAGCCTAGCGGGACCCCGGGAGACCCAGTACTTC. This sequence encodes CASSLAGPRETQYF.

The V gene is TRBV6-5, the J gene TRBJ2-1; no clear D. This CDR3 comprises 16 residues. Germline V gene data show CDR1 as MNHEY and CDR2 as SVGAGI. The V end was cut by 0 bases, the J end by 8 bases, with 17 bases between. The CDR3 loop is CASSYSTMARRDEQFF. DNA of the CDR3: TGTGCCAGCAGTTACTCGACGATGGCGCGCCGAGATGAGCAGTTCTTC.

This chain uses TRBV9 with TRBJ1-3; a weak D match, TRBD1 (6 bases). The CDR3 length is 18 residues. Trimming cost V 3 bases and J 6 bases, with 25 bases left between them. Per germline, CDR1 SGDLS and CDR2 YYNGEE. For the CDR3, the DNA is TGTGCCAGCAGCGAAGGCCCGATAACAGGGAAGACTGCAAACACCATATATTTT. Its protein product is CASSEGPITGKTANTIYF.

The chain uses TRBV5-1 and TRBJ2-2, with TRBD1 matching 9 bases. V lost 2 bases, J lost 4 bases, and 6 bases stayed unmatched. CDR1 is SGHRS and CDR2 is YFSETQ in the germline V gene. The CDR3 is 16 residues long. In nucleotides, the CDR3 is TGCGCCAGCAGCTTCGGACAGGGGCGTATCACCGGGGAGCTGTTTTTT. This translates into CASSFGQGRITGELFF.

The rearrangement joins TRBV2 to TRBJ1-2, with unresolved D. The CDR3 has 13 amino acids. V dropped 7 bases and J dropped 3 bases, with 12 bases sitting between them. Per the germline V gene, CDR1 is SNHLY and CDR2 is FYNNEI. CDR3 nucleotide sequence: TGTGCCAGCACCGGCGGGATTGACTATGGCTACACCTTC. This translates into CASTGGIDYGYTF.

This chain uses TRBV4-2 with TRBJ1-5; no firm D call. Germline V CDR1 and CDR2: LGHNA, YNFKEQ. Deletions cut 0 bases from V and 4 bases from J, with 4 bases between. The CDR3 runs to 13 residues. The CDR3 sequence: CASSQDLNQPQHF. For the CDR3, the DNA is TGTGCCAGCAGCCAAGATTTAAATCAGCCCCAGCATTTT.

The chain is built from TRBV5-4 and TRBJ2-7, with TRBD1 identical over 7 bases. Germline V lookup: CDR1 SGHNT, CDR2 YYREEE (reference sequence). The CDR3 loop spans 14 amino acids. The J segment lost 0 bases and the V segment lost 9 bases, leaving 9 bases of the junction unmatched. CDR3 in DNA: TGTGCCACCGCCCCCACAGGGGCCTCCTACGAGCAGTACTTC. Its protein product is CATAPTGASYEQYF.

The V and J genes are TRBV30 and TRBJ2-3; perhaps TRBD2 as D (7 bases). Trimming removed 0 bases at V and 5 bases at J, with 18 bases between. Germline lookup yields CDR1 GTSNPN and CDR2 SVGIG (reference sequence). This CDR3 comprises 16 residues. DNA for the CDR3: TGTGCCTGGAGTGTAGGGGGGAGGGCCCCGGGAGATACGCAGTATTTT. Its translation: CAWSVGGRAPGDTQYF.

The chain recombines TRBV7-2 with TRBJ2-1; TRBD1 matches 8 bases. The V segment lost 2 bases and the J segment 9 bases; nucleotides outside the gene matches: 6. The CDR3 extends over 14 amino acids. Germline values: CDR1 SGHTA, CDR2 FQGNSA. The CDR3 nucleotides read TGTGCCAGCAGCTTATGGGGACAGGAGAGTGAGCAGTTCTTC. Its protein is CASSLWGQESEQFF.

The chain joins TRBV6-5 to TRBJ2-1, with TRBD2 identical over 13 bases. The CDR3 is 16 amino acids. Looked up from germline, CDR1 is MNHEY and CDR2 is SVGAGI. The V gene end was trimmed by 4 bases and the J gene end by 7 bases; junction bases not matched to a gene: 7. The CDR3 loop reads CASSSGLAGVRNEQFF. The CDR3 nucleotides are TGTGCCAGCAGTTCCGGACTAGCGGGAGTCAGAAATGAGCAGTTCTTC.

This sequence joins TRBV2 and TRBJ2-5; D uncertain. This CDR3 contains 16 residues. Germline CDR1 SNHLY, CDR2 FYNNEI. V was clipped by 5 bases and J by 5 bases, with 21 bases between them. CDR3 protein: CASSPWTDYWAETQYF. CDR3 in DNA: TGTGCCAGCAGTCCATGGACGGATTACTGGGCCGAGACCCAGTACTTC.

This clone was counted only a few times. The chain has TRBV30 and TRBJ1-2; a weak D match, TRBD1 (5 bases). CDR1 is GTSNPN and CDR2 is SVGIG in the germline V gene (reference sequence). The CDR3 is 15 residues long. With 3 bases removed from V and 0 bases from J, the gap between germline ends came to 14 bases. CDR3 loop: CAWRGWRTTNYGYTF. For the CDR3, the DNA is TGTGCCTGGAGGGGTTGGCGGACAACTAACTATGGCTACACCTTC. The whole variable domain, remainder taken from reference TRBV30 and TRBJ1-2, is SQTIHQWPATLVQPVGSPLSLECTVEGTSNPNLYWYRQAAGRGLQLLFYSVGIGQISSEVPQNLSASRPQDRQFILSSKKLLLSDSGFYLCAWRGWRTTNYGYTFGSGTRLTVV.

The rearrangement joins TRBV5-4 to TRBJ2-2, with D uncertain. Germline lookup yields CDR1 SGHNT and CDR2 YYREEE (reference sequence). V was pared by 4 bases and J by 3 bases, with 7 bases between. The CDR3 runs to 13 residues. The CDR3 region has the DNA TGTGCCAGCAGCCTCCCCCACACCGGGGAGCTGTTTTTT. As protein: CASSLPHTGELFF. Full variable domain (rest looked up from reference TRBV5-4 and TRBJ2-2): ETGVTQSPTHLIKTRGQQVTLRCSSQSGHNTVSWYQQALGQGPQFIFQYYREEENGRGNFPPRFSGLQFPNYSSELNVNALELDDSALYLCASSLPHTGELFFGEGSRLTVL.